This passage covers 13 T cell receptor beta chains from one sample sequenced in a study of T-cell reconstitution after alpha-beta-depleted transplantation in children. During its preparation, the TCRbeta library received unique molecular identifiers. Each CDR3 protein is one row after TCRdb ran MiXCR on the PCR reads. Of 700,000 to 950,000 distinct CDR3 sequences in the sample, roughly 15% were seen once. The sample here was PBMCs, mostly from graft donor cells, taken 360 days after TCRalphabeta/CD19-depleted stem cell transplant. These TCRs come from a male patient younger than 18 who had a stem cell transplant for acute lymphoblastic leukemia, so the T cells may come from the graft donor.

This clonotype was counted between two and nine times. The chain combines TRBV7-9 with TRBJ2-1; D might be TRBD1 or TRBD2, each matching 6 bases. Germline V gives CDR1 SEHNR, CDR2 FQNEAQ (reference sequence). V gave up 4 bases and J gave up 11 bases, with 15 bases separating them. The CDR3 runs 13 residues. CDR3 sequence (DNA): TGTGCCAGCAGCTGGTCGGAGGGGGTTCAGCAGTTCTTC. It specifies CASSWSEGVQQFF. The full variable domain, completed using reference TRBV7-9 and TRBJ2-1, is DTGVSQNPRHKITKRGQNVTFRCDPISEHNRLYWYRQTLGQGPEFLTYFQNEAQLEKSRLLSDRFSAERPKGSFSTLEIQRTEQGDSAMYLCASSWSEGVQQFFGPGTRLTVL.

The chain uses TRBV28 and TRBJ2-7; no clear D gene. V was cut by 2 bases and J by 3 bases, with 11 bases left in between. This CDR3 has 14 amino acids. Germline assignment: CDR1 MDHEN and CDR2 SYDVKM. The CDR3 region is CASSLVNSYYEQYF. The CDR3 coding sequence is TGTGCCAGCAGTTTAGTTAACAGTTACTACGAGCAGTACTTC.

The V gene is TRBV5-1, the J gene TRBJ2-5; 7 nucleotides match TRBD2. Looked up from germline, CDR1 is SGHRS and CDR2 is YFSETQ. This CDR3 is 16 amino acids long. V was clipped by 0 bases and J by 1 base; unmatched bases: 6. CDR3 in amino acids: CASSLGGTTSQETQYF. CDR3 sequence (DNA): TGCGCCAGCAGCTTGGGGGGGACTACCTCCCAAGAGACCCAGTACTTC.

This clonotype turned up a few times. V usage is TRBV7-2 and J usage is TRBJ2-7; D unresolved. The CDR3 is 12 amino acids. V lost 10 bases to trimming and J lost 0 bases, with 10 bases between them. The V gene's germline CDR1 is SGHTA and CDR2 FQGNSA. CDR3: CATQLNSYEQYF. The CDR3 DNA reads TGTGCCACCCAATTAAACTCCTACGAGCAGTACTTC. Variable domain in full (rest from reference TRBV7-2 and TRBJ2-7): GAGVSQSPSNKVTEKGKDVELRCDPISGHTALYWYRQSLGQGLEFLIYFQGNSAPDKSGLPSDRFSAERTGGSVSTLTIQRTQQEDSAVYLCATQLNSYEQYFGPGTRLTVT.

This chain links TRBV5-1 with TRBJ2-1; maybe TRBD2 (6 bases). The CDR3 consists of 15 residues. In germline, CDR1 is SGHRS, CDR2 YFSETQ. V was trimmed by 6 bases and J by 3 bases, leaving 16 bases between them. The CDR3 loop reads CASTDGGKYYNEQFF. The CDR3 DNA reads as TGCGCCAGCACAGATGGCGGGAAATACTACAATGAGCAGTTCTTC.

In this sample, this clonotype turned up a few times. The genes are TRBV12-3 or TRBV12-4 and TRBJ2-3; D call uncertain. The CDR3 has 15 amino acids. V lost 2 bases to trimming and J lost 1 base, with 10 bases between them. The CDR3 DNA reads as TGTGCCAGCAGTTTAAGGGCTAGTCGCACAGATACGCAGTATTTT. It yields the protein CASSLRASRTDTQYF.

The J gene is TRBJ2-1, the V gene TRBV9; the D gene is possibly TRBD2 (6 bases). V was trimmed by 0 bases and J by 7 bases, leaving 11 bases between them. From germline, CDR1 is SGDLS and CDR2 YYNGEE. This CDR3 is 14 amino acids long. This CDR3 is CASSVAGTANEQFF. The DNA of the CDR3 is TGTGCCAGCAGCGTAGCGGGGACTGCTAATGAGCAGTTCTTC.

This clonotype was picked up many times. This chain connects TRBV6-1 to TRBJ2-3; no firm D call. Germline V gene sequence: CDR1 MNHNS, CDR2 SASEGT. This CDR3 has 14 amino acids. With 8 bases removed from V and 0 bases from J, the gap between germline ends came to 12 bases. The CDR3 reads CASSPSLSTDTQYF. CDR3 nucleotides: TGTGCCAGCTCTCCCAGCCTGAGCACAGATACGCAGTATTTT.

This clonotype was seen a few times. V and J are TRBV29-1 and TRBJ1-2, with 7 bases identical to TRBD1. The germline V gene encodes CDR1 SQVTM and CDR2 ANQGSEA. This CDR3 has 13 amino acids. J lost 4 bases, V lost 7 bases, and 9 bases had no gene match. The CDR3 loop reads CSAYREGAYGYTF. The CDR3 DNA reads TGCAGCGCGTACAGGGAGGGGGCCTATGGCTACACCTTC.

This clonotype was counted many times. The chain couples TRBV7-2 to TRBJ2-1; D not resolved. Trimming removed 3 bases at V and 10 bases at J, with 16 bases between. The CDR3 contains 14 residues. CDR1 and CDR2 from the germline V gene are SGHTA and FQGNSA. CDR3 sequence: CASSFPTGFGEQFF. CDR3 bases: TGTGCCAGCAGCTTCCCCACTGGCTTTGGAGAGCAGTTCTTC.

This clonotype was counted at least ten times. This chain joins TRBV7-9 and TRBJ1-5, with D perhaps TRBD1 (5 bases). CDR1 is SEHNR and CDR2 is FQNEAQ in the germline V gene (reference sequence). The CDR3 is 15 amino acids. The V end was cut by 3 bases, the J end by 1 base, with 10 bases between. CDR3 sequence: CASSFRGDSNQPQHF. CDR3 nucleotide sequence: TGTGCCAGCAGCTTTAGGGGAGACAGCAATCAGCCCCAGCATTTT.

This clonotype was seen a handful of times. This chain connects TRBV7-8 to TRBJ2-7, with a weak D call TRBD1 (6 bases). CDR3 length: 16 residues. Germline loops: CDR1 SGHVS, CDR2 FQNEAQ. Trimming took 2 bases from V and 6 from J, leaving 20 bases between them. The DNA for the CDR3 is TGTGCCAGCAGCTTACTGGGACCGACAGGATTGGGCGAGCAGTACTTC. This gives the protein CASSLLGPTGLGEQYF.

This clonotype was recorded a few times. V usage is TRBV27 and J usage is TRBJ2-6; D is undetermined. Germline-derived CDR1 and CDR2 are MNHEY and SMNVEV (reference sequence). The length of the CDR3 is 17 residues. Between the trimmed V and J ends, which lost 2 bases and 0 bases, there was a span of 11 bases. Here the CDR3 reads CASSLRFSVSGANVLTF. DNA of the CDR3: TGTGCCAGCAGTTTACGGTTTTCGGTCTCTGGGGCCAACGTCCTGACTTTC.